Described below is a single T cell receptor beta chain sequence and its context. What it binds is not known. The naive CD8+ gate required CD45RO-CCR7+CD27+CD95- phenotype. The data were obtained in a study of CXCR3-negative and CXCR3-positive naive CD8 T cells. Germline V lookup: CDR1 SQVTM, CDR2 ANQGSEA. The CDR3 totals 12 residues. All TRB cDNA libraries came from 5' RACE performed with UMI labels. Using the 5' RACE reads, TCRdb records one entry per CDR3 protein without DNA. In total, the table holds 150,000 or so distinct CDR3 sequences. Study-wide results and caveats: Both naive subsets carried similar amounts of surface CD5, so TCR strength was inferred from TRB CDR3 properties. CXCR3 expression dropped partially after cryopreservation, and most assays relied on fresh PBMCs. TRB CDR3 hydrophobicity was greater in CXCR3-positive naive cells than in CXCR3-negative naive cells.

This clonotype was sampled from a human donor in good health. Some clones in this sample may be carry-over from other donors' samples. The chain carries TRBV29-1 and TRBJ1-2; TCRdb selects TRBD1, and the lack of DNA leaves this call unchecked. Sample: naive CXCR3+ CD8+ T cells from blood. Subset reported: CD45RO-CCR7+CD27+CD95- naive CD8+ T cells expressing CXCR3 (TNR3+). This CDR3 reads CSVERDGPGYTF.